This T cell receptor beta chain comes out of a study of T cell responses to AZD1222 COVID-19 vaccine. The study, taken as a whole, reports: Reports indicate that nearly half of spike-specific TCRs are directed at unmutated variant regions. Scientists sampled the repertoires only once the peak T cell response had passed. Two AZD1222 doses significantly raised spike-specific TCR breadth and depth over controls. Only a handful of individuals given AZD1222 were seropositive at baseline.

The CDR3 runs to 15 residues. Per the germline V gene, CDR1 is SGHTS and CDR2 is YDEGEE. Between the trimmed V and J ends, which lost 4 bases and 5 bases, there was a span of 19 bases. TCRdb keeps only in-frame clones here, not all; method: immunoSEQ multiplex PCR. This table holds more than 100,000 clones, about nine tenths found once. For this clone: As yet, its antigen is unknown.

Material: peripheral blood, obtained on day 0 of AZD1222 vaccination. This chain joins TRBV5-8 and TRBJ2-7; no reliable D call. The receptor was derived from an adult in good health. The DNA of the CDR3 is TGTGCCAGCAGCGCCGGGCCCGAACCTGGCCACGAGCAGTACTTC. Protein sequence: CASSAGPEPGHEQYF. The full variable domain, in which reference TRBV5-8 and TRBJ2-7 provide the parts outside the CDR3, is EAGVTQSPTHLIKTRGQQATLRCSPISGHTSVYWYQQALGLGLQFLLWYDEGEERNRGNFPPRFSGRQFPNYSSELNVNALELEDSALYLCASSAGPEPGHEQYFGPGTRLTVT.